This T cell receptor beta chain was profiled in a study of blood T cell repertoires in COVID-19. Study-level information: Collection of acute and convalescent COVID-19 samples took place in the United States, Italy and Spain.

The CDR3 runs 16 residues. Germline V gene sequence: CDR1 SGHTA, CDR2 FQGNSA. Trimming cost V 4 bases and J 0 bases; bases outside gene matches: 1. Some clones are missing from TCRdb's copy, which holds only in-frame ones; the method was immunoSEQ multiplex PCR. The data show about 230,000 clones, roughly 85% seen once. This clonotype was obtained from a woman in her seventies with active or convalescent COVID-19. This rearrangement joins TRBV7-2 to TRBJ1-4; TRBD1 agrees at 11 bases. Sequencing used peripheral blood. DNA of the CDR3: TGTGCCAGCAGCTGGACAGGGGGCGCAACTAATGAAAAACTGTTTTTT. Protein sequence: CASSWTGGATNEKLFF.